The source of this T cell receptor beta chain is a study of blood T cell repertoires in COVID-19. In the study overall: Acute and convalescent COVID-19 specimens originated in the United States, Italy and Spain. In each case, the material was cDNA or gDNA derived from T cells, B-cell-depleted T cells, or PBMCs.

Germline loops: CDR1 MNHEY, CDR2 SVGAGI. The CDR3 covers 13 residues. V was trimmed by 9 bases and J by 1 base, leaving 10 bases between them. As handled by the study authors: Estimates of nucleated cell counts were drawn from the amplification of reference gene primers. Assay used: immunoSEQ multiplex PCR; TCRdb lists only in-frame clones, some missing. Clonal size and the V and J genes are those of that table, whereas D and trimming came from the DNA. The sample lists about 120,000 clones; about 78% were seen once. The sequencing input was peripheral blood. The rearrangement uses TRBV6-5 and TRBJ1-3; D gene unclear. This clonotype was obtained from an older man with acute or convalescent COVID-19. This chain's CDR3 is CASSDNSGNTIYF. The CDR3, as DNA: TGTGCCAGTTCTGACAATTCTGGAAACACCATATATTTT.